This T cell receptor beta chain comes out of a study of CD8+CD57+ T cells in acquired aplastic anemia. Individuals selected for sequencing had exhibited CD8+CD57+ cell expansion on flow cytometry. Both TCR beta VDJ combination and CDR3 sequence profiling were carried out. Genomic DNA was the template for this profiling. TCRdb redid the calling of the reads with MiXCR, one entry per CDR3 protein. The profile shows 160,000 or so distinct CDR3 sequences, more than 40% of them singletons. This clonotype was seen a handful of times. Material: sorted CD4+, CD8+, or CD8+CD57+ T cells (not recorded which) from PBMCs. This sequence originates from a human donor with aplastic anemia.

In nucleotides, the CDR3 is TGTGCCACCAGTGATTCGGGAGGGGCCCGGGAGCAGTACTTC. Its protein is CATSDSGGAREQYF. The chain links TRBV24-1 to TRBJ2-7; 8 bases agree with TRBD2. The CDR3 is 14 residues long. Germline V CDR1 and CDR2: KGHDR, SFDVKD. After removal of 2 bases from V and 7 bases from J, the junction contained 6 bases not matched to a gene.